These 22 T cell receptor beta chains share one sample of origin, sequenced in a study of blood T cell repertoires in COVID-19. The repertoire was sequenced with immunoSEQ multiplex PCR; TCRdb's copy has only in-frame clones and lacks some. In the table there are about 160,000 clones, 90% to 95% of which are singletons. The sequencing sample was made of peripheral blood. The receptors here all came from a woman in her fifties or sixties with acute or convalescent COVID-19.

The chain carries TRBV21-1 and TRBJ2-7; the DNA was not used to check the table's D call, TRBD2. TRBV21-1 is shown as a pseudogene. The CDR3 loop spans 13 amino acids. Here the CDR3 reads CAPIGFVPYEQYF. CDR3 bases: TGTGCCCCCATCGGTTTTGTTCCCTACGAGCAGTACTTC.

The V and J genes are TRBV18 and TRBJ2-5; TRBD1 matches at 9 bases. Germline V gene data show CDR1 as KGHSH and CDR2 as LQKENI. The V and J ends lost 2 bases and 4 bases, in that order; junction bases with no gene match: 2. This CDR3 region has 14 residues. The CDR3 reads CASSPKTGGETQYF. In nucleotides, the CDR3 is TGTGCCAGCTCACCAAAGACAGGGGGAGAGACCCAGTACTTC. Based on the CDR3 plus reference TRBV18 and TRBJ2-5, the full variable domain is NAGVMQNPRHLVRRRGQEARLRCSPMKGHSHVYWYRQLPEEGLKFMVYLQKENIIDESGMPKERFSAEFPKEGPSILRIQQVVRGDSAAYFCASSPKTGGETQYFGPGTRLLVL.

This chain links TRBV3-1 (or the pseudogene TRBV3-2) with TRBJ1-1, with D possibly being TRBD1 (5 bases). V was clipped by 4 bases and J by 5 bases, with 14 bases between them. Germline loops: CDR1 LGHDT, CDR2 YNNKEL (reference sequence). This CDR3 spans 14 amino acids. CDR3 DNA sequence: TGTGCCAGCAGCCGCTCGGGGGGACGAACTGAAGCTTTCTTT. Translating gives CASSRSGGRTEAFF.

The chain links TRBV6-4 to TRBJ2-1; the D gene is possibly TRBD2 (6 bases). The V gene's germline CDR1 is MRHNA and CDR2 SNTAGT. V lost 0 bases, J lost 13 bases, and 16 bases lay in between. The CDR3 runs 14 residues. The CDR3 coding sequence is TGTGCCAGCAGTGACTCCCCGGGGGACCCCCTCCAGTTCTTC. Protein product: CASSDSPGDPLQFF.

This clone was seen only once. The chain couples TRBV11-2 to TRBJ1-1; 8 bases are a match to TRBD1. The CDR3 contains 16 residues. The trim removed 8 bases at V and 4 bases at J, leaving 15 bases unmatched. From germline, CDR1 is SGHAT and CDR2 FQNNGV. CDR3 region: CASLVGRGHSSTEAFF. The CDR3 region has the DNA TGTGCCAGCTTAGTAGGCAGGGGGCATAGTAGCACTGAAGCTTTCTTT.

The J gene is TRBJ1-3, the V gene TRBV4-3; D may be TRBD1 (6 bases). Germline V gene data show CDR1 as LGHNA and CDR2 as YSLEER. The CDR3 totals 18 residues. The ends were cut back, 0 bases at V and 0 bases at J, with 15 bases in the middle. CDR3 protein: CASSQDGQGLSSGNTIYF. In DNA, the CDR3 is TGCGCCAGCAGCCAAGATGGGCAGGGGCTAAGCTCTGGAAACACCATATATTTT.

This chain connects TRBV7-9 to TRBJ2-2, with 7 bases identical to TRBD2. The ends lost 1 base at V and 0 bases at J; junction bases unmatched: 2. This CDR3 has 16 residues. CDR1 is SEHNR, CDR2 FQNEAQ, per germline (reference sequence). CDR3 in DNA: TGTGCCAGCAGCTTAGGGGGAGGGCCGAACACCGGGGAGCTGTTTTTT. Translating gives CASSLGGGPNTGELFF.

The J gene is TRBJ2-1, the V gene TRBV6-5; TRBD2 is a possible D gene (5 bases). With 3 bases removed from V and 7 bases from J, the gap between germline ends came to 16 bases. The CDR3 has 15 residues. Germline CDR1 is MNHEY and CDR2 is SVGAGI. The CDR3 DNA is TGTGCCAGCAGTTATCCCGCGGGTTACCCTAATGAGCAGTTCTTC. As protein: CASSYPAGYPNEQFF.

This clone appeared a single time. The chain links TRBV2 to TRBJ1-1; no clear D. The CDR3 totals 14 residues. Trimming shortened V by 7 bases and J by 7 bases, and 19 bases separated the two germline ends. Germline V CDR1 and CDR2: SNHLY, FYNNEI. Here the CDR3 reads CASTPTPRGIEAFF. Written as DNA, the CDR3 is TGTGCCAGCACCCCCACCCCCCGGGGTATTGAAGCTTTCTTT. The full variable domain, its missing parts supplied by reference TRBV2 and TRBJ1-1, is EPEVTQTPSHQVTQMGQEVILRCVPISNHLYFYWYRQILGQKVEFLVSFYNNEISEKSEIFDDQFSVERPDGSNFTLKIRSTKLEDSAMYFCASTPTPRGIEAFFGQGTRLTVV.

The chain employs TRBV19 and TRBJ1-5; tentative D call: TRBD1 (6 bases). V lost 6 bases and J lost 11, with 20 bases in between. The V gene's germline CDR1 is LNHDA and CDR2 SQIVND (reference sequence). CDR3 size: 14 residues. CDR3 loop: CASSQGLREWAQHF. The DNA for the CDR3 is TGTGCCAGTAGCCAGGGGCTCCGCGAATGGGCCCAGCATTTT.

The rearrangement links TRBV11-3 to TRBJ2-2; D gene ambiguous. The germline V gene has CDR1 SGHNT and CDR2 YENEEA. V lost 5 bases and J 6 bases, leaving 10 bases between the germline ends. This CDR3 spans 13 amino acids. CDR3 sequence (DNA): TGTGCCAGCAGCGCTATTTTCTCCGGGGAGCTGTTTTTT. Protein product: CASSAIFSGELFF.

The rearrangement joins TRBV28 to TRBJ1-5; no reliable D call. V shed 2 bases and J shed 4 bases, with 15 bases lying between them. The CDR3 is 16 amino acids. Looked up from germline, CDR1 is MDHEN and CDR2 is SYDVKM. The CDR3 DNA sequence: TGTGCCAGCAGTTTAATGGTTGACAACCAAAATCAGCCCCAGCATTTT. It translates to CASSLMVDNQNQPQHF.

This clone was counted only a few times. V and J are TRBV7-9 and TRBJ2-1; 8 nucleotides agree with TRBD1. Per the germline V gene, CDR1 is SEHNR and CDR2 is FQNEAQ (reference sequence). V shed 4 bases, J shed 7 bases, and the junction held 9 bases outside the gene matches. The CDR3 loop spans 15 amino acids. This CDR3 is CASSSTGTGRNEQFF. The CDR3 DNA reads TGTGCCAGCAGCTCGACCGGGACAGGTCGGAATGAGCAGTTCTTC.

The chain employs TRBV6-5 and TRBJ2-2, with D perhaps TRBD1 (5 bases). Trimming stripped 2 bases from V and 4 bases from J, with 5 bases between. The germline V gene encodes CDR1 MNHEY and CDR2 SVGAGI. CDR3 length: 13 amino acids. The CDR3 reads CASSYRGTGELFF. CDR3 nucleotide sequence: TGTGCCAGCAGTTACAGGGGCACCGGGGAGCTGTTTTTT.

CDR3 DNA: TGTGCCAGCACCACGACAGGGGACGCCGGGGAGCTGTTTTTT. Translation gives CASTTTGDAGELFF. The chain joins TRBV7-8 to TRBJ2-2, with TRBD1 matching over 8 bases. CDR3 length: 14 residues. J gave up 6 bases and V 7 bases, and 7 bases lay outside the gene matches. The germline V gene has CDR1 SGHVS and CDR2 FQNEAQ.

The chain links TRBV6-5 to TRBJ1-2, with a weak D call TRBD1 (5 bases). V lost 6 bases, J lost 7 bases, and 15 bases lay in between. Germline CDR1 is MNHEY and CDR2 is SVGAGI. This CDR3 spans 13 amino acids. The CDR3 DNA is TGTGCCAGCAGAGGAACGGGGGGTGGTGGCTACACCTTC. Its protein is CASRGTGGGGYTF.

This clone was observed a few times. The genes are TRBV29-1 and TRBJ1-1; the match to TRBD1 covers 7 bases. CDR3 size: 12 residues. Germline values: CDR1 SQVTM, CDR2 ANQGSEA. The junction had 3 bases not matched to a gene; V was cut back by 4 bases and J by 4 bases. The CDR3 is CSVVAGGTEAFF. The DNA of the CDR3 is TGCAGCGTTGTGGCAGGGGGCACTGAAGCTTTCTTT.

This clone was recorded only once. V gene TRBV24-1 combines with J gene TRBJ1-1; tentative D call: TRBD1 (6 bases). The V gene's germline CDR1 is KGHDR and CDR2 SFDVKD. The length of the CDR3 is 13 residues. V shed 1 base and J shed 9 bases, with 11 bases lying between them. The DNA of the CDR3 is TGTGCCACCAGTGATTTCAGGGGCCAGAAAGCTTTCTTT. This codes for CATSDFRGQKAFF.

The chain combines TRBV5-4 with TRBJ1-1; D gene unclear. The CDR3 is 15 residues long. In germline, CDR1 is SGHNT, CDR2 YYREEE (reference sequence). V shed 5 bases and J shed 5 bases, with 19 bases lying between them. The CDR3 DNA reads as TGTGCCAGCAGGGGAGGTCCGCTGGCCCCAACTGAAGCTTTCTTT. Protein sequence: CASRGGPLAPTEAFF.

The J gene is TRBJ2-3, the V gene TRBV5-1; 9 bases map to TRBD1. The CDR3 is 15 residues long. Looked up from germline, CDR1 is SGHRS and CDR2 is YFSETQ. J lost 6 bases, V lost 4 bases, and 9 bases had no gene match. The DNA of the CDR3 is TGCGCCAGCAGCATACAGGGGGCGTCAACTGATACGCAGTATTTT. Translated, it gives CASSIQGASTDTQYF.

The rearrangement links TRBV9 to TRBJ2-1; possibly TRBD2 for D (5 bases). The CDR3 length is 13 residues. V gave up 2 bases and J gave up 6 bases, with 9 bases separating them. CDR1 is SGDLS, CDR2 YYNGEE, per germline. The CDR3 loop is CASSVGEVNEQFF. CDR3 bases: TGTGCCAGCAGCGTGGGAGAGGTCAATGAGCAGTTCTTC.

This chain uses TRBV18 with TRBJ2-7, with D uncertain. Trimming took off 1 base at V and 0 bases at J, with 10 bases between the two ends. CDR3 length equals 15 residues. Per germline, CDR1 KGHSH and CDR2 LQKENI. This CDR3 reads CASSPQAGSSYEQYF. For the CDR3, the DNA is TGTGCCAGCTCACCACAGGCAGGAAGCTCCTACGAGCAGTACTTC.